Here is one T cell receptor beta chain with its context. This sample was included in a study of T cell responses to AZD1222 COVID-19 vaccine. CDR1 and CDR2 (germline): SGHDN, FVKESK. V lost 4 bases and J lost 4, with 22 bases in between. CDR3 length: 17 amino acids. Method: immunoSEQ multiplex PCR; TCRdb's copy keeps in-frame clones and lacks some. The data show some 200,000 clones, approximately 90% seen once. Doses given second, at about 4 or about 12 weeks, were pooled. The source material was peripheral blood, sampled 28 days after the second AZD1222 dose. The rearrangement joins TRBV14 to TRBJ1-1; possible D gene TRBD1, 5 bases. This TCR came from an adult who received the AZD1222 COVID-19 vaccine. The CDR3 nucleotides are TGTGCCAGCAGCCTAAAGCCGGGAGATTTTAGGGGCACTGAAGCTTTCTTT. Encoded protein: CASSLKPGDFRGTEAFF.